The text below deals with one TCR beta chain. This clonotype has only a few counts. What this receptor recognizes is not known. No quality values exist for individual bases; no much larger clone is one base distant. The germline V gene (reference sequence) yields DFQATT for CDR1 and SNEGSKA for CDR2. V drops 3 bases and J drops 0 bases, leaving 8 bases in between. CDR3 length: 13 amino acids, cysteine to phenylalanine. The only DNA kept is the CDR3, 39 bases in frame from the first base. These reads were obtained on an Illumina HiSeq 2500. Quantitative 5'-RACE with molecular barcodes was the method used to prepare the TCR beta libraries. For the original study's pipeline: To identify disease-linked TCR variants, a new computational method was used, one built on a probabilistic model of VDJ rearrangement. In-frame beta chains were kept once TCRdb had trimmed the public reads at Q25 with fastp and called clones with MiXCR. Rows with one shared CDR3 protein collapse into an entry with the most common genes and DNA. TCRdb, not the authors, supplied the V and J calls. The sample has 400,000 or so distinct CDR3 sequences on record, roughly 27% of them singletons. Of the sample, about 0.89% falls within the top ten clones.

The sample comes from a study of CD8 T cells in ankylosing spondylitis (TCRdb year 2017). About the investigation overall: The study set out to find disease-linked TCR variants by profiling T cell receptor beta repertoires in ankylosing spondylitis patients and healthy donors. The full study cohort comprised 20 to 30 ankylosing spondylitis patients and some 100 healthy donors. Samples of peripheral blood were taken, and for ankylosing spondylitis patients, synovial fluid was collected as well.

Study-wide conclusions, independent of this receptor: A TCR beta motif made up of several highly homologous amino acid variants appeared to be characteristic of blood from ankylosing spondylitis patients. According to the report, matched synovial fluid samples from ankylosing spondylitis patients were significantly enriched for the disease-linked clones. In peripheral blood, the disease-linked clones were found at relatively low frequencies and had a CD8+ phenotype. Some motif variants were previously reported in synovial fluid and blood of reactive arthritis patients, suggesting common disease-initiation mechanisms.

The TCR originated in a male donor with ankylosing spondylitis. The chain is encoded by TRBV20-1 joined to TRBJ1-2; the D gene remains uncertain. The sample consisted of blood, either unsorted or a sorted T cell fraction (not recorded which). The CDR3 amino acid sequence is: CSASRTANYGYTF. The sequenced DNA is TGCAGTGCTAGCAGGACGGCTAACTATGGCTACACCTTC.